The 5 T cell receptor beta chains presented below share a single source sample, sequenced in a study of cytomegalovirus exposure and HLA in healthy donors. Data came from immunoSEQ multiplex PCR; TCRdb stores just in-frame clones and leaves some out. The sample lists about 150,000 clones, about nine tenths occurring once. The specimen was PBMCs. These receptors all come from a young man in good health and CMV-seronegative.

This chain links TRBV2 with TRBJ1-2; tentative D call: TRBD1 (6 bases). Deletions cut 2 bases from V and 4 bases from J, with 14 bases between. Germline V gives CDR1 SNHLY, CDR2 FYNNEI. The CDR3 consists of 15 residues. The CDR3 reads CASSENVGGIYGYTF. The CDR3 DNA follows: TGTGCCAGCAGTGAAAATGTAGGGGGAATCTATGGCTACACCTTC.

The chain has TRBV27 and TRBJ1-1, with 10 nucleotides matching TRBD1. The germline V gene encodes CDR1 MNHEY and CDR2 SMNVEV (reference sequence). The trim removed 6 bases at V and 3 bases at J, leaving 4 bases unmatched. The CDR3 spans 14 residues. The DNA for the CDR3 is TGTGCCAGCAGAGACGGACAGGGGGACACTGAAGCTTTCTTT. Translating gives CASRDGQGDTEAFF.

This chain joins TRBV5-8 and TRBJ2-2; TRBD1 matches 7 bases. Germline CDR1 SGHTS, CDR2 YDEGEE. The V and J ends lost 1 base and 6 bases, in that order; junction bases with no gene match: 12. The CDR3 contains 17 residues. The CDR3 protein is CASSLNRDSLVSGELFF. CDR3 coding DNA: TGTGCCAGCAGCTTGAACCGGGACAGTCTGGTCTCCGGGGAGCTGTTTTTT.

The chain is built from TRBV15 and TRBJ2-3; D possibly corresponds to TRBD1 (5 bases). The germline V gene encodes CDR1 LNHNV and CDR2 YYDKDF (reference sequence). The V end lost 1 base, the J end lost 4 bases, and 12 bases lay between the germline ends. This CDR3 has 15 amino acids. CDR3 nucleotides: TGTGCCACCAGCAGAGTACAGGCCCCCGCAGATACGCAGTATTTT. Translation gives CATSRVQAPADTQYF.

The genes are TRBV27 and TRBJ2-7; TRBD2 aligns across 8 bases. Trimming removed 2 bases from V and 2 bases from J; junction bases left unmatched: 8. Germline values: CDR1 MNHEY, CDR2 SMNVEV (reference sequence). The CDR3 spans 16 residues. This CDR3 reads CASSLPVSGLAYEQYV. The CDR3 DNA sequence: TGTGCCAGCAGTTTACCGGTTTCGGGACTAGCCTACGAGCAGTACGTC.